This TCR beta chain was captured in a study of blood T cell repertoires in COVID-19. Study context: Sample material is recorded as cDNA or gDNA derived from T cells, B-cell-depleted T cells, or PBMCs.

The junction had 7 bases not matched to a gene; V was cut back by 6 bases and J by 4 bases. The CDR3 has 14 amino acids. Germline-derived CDR1 and CDR2 are MDHEN and SYDVKM. The data were produced by immunoSEQ multiplex PCR, yet TCRdb's version contains in-frame clones alone and is incomplete. The sample contains some 180,000 clones, approximately 85% of which appear only once. This rearrangement joins TRBV28 to TRBJ2-3, with 7 nucleotides matching TRBD2. The TCR comes from a man aged 35-49 years who had recovered from COVID-19. Sequenced sample: PBMCs or T cells enriched from blood (not recorded which). CDR3 DNA: TGTGCCAGCAGAGCTAGCGGTACCGCAGATACGCAGTATTTT. Translating it yields CASRASGTADTQYF.